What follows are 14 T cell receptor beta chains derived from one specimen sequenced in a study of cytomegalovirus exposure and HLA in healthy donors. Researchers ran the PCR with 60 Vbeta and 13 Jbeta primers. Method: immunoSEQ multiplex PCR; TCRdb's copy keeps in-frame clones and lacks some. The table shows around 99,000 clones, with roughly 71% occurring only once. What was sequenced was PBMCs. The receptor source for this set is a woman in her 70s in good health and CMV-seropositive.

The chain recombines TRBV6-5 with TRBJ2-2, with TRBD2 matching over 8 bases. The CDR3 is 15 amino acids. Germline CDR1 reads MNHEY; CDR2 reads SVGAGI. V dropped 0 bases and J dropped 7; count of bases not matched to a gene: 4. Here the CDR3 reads CASSYSAGGGGELFF. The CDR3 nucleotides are TGTGCCAGCAGTTACTCGGCGGGGGGAGGCGGGGAGCTGTTTTTT.

CDR3 protein: CASSIVAAGAYGYTF. CDR3 DNA: TGTGCCAGTAGTATAGTCGCTGCAGGTGCCTATGGCTACACCTTC. The chain employs TRBV19 and TRBJ1-2; D not resolved. Per the germline V gene, CDR1 is LNHDA and CDR2 is SQIVND (reference sequence). This CDR3 region has 15 residues. The ends were cut back, 1 base at V and 4 bases at J, with 13 bases in the middle.

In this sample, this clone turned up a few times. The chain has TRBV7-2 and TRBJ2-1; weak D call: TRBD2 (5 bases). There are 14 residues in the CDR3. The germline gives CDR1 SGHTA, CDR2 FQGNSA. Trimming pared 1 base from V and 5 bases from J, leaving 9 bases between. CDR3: CASSLGASNNEQFF. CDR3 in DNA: TGTGCCAGCAGCTTAGGGGCTAGCAACAATGAGCAGTTCTTC.

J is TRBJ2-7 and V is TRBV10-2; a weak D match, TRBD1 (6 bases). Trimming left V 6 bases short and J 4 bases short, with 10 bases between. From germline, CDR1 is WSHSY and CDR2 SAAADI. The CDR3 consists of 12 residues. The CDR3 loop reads CASRDSLYEQYF. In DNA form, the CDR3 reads TGCGCCAGCAGGGACAGCCTGTACGAGCAGTACTTC.

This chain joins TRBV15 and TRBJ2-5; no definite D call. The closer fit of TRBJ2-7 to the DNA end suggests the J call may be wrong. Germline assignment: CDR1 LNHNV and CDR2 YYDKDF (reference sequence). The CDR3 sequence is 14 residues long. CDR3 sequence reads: CATSRDGGPYEQYF. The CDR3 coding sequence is TGTGCCACCAGCAGAGATGGCGGTCCCTACGAGCAGTACTTC.

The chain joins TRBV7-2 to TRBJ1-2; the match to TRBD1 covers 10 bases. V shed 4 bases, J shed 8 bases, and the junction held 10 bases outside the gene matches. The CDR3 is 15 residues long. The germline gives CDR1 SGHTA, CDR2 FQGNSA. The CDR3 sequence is CASSSATGGFRGYTF. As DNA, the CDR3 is TGTGCCAGCAGCTCCGCGACAGGGGGCTTTCGGGGCTACACCTTC.

DNA for the CDR3: TGTGCCAGCAGACGGGACAGGGGCACCTACGAGCAGTACTTC. Translating it yields CASRRDRGTYEQYF. This rearrangement joins TRBV27 to TRBJ2-7, with TRBD1 identical over 10 bases. Germline V CDR1 and CDR2: MNHEY, SMNVEV (reference sequence). The CDR3 runs 14 residues. J lost 2 bases, V lost 6 bases, and 4 bases had no gene match.

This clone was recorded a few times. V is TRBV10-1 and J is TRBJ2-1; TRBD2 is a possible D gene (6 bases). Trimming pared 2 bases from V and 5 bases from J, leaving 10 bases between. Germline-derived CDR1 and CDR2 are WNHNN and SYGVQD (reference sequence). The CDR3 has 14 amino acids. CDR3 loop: CASSEGRFNNEQFF. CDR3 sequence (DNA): TGCGCCAGCAGTGAGGGGAGGTTTAACAATGAGCAGTTCTTC.

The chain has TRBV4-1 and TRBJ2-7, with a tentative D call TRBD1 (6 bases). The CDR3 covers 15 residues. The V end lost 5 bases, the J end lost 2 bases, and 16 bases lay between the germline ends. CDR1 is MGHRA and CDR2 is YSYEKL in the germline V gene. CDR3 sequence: CASSVGQGSAYEQYF. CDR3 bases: TGCGCCAGCAGCGTGGGGCAGGGGTCCGCCTACGAGCAGTACTTC.

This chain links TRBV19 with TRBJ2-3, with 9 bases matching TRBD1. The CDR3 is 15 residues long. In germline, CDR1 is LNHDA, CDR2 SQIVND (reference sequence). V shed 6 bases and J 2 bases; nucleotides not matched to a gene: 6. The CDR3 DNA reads TGTGCCAGTAGCACCGGACAGGGGCTCACAGATACGCAGTATTTT. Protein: CASSTGQGLTDTQYF.

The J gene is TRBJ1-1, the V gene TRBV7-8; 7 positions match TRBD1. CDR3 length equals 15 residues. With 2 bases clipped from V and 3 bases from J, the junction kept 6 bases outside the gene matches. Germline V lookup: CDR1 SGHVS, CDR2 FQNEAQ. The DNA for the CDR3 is TGTGCCAGCAGCTTACCGGGACAGATGGACACTGAAGCTTTCTTT. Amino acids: CASSLPGQMDTEAFF.

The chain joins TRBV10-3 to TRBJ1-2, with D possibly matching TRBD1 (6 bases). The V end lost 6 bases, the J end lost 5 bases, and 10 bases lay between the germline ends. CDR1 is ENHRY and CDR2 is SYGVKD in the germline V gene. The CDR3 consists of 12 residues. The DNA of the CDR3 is TGTGCCATCAGCGGGACAATGTATGGCTACACCTTC. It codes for CAISGTMYGYTF.

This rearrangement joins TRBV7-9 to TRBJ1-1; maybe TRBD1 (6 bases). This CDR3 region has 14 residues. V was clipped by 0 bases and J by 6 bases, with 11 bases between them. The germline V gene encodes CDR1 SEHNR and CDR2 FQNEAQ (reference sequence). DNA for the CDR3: TGTGCCAGCAGCTTAGCGGGGGCGGGGGCTGAAGCTTTCTTT. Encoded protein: CASSLAGAGAEAFF.

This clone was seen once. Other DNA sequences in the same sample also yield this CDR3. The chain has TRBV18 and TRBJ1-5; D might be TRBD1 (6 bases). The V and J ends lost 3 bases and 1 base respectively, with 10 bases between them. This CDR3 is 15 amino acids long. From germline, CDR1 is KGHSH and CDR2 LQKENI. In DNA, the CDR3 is TGTGCCAGCTCACCGGTGGGGGCGAGCAATCAGCCCCAGCATTTT. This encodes CASSPVGASNQPQHF.